These 18 T cell receptor beta chains came from one sample sequenced in a study of cytomegalovirus exposure and HLA in healthy donors. With 60 Vbeta and 13 Jbeta primers, the PCR was carried out. The protocol was immunoSEQ multiplex PCR, while the TCRdb copy is restricted to in-frame clones and leaves out a portion. This table holds 90,000 to 150,000 clones. Source material: PBMCs. The receptor source for this set is a man younger than 35 in good health and CMV-seronegative.

This chain links TRBV5-1 with TRBJ2-5; no firm D call. Germline V CDR1 and CDR2: SGHRS, YFSETQ. The CDR3 is made up of 11 amino acids. Trimming pared 6 bases from V and 2 bases from J, leaving 5 bases between. CDR3 residues: CASTMQETQYF. The CDR3 nucleotides read TGCGCCAGCACCATGCAAGAGACCCAGTACTTC.

V usage is TRBV2 and J usage is TRBJ1-5; tentative D call: TRBD1 (5 bases). The CDR3 loop spans 15 amino acids. V was trimmed by 1 base and J by 4 bases, leaving 11 bases between them. The germline gives CDR1 SNHLY, CDR2 FYNNEI. The CDR3 reads CASSEEGVRNQPQHF. The CDR3 nucleotides read TGTGCCAGCAGTGAAGAAGGGGTCAGAAATCAGCCCCAGCATTTT. The full variable domain, completed using reference TRBV2 and TRBJ1-5, is EPEVTQTPSHQVTQMGQEVILRCVPISNHLYFYWYRQILGQKVEFLVSFYNNEISEKSEIFDDQFSVERPDGSNFTLKIRSTKLEDSAMYFCASSEEGVRNQPQHFGDGTRLSIL.

The chain combines TRBV7-2 with TRBJ2-3, with a possible D match to TRBD2 (6 bases). Trimming stripped 5 bases from V and 0 bases from J, with 9 bases between. This CDR3 spans 14 amino acids. CDR1 and CDR2 from the germline V gene are SGHTA and FQGNSA. The DNA of the CDR3 is TGTGCCAGCAGCCCGAGCGGGAGCACAGATACGCAGTATTTT. Encoded protein: CASSPSGSTDTQYF.

This chain uses TRBV15 with TRBJ2-1; 8 nucleotides line up with TRBD1. The germline gives CDR1 LNHNV, CDR2 YYDKDF (reference sequence). This CDR3 comprises 16 residues. Trimming at V came to 1 base and at J to 4 bases, leaving 6 bases not matched to a gene. The CDR3 DNA follows: TGTGCCACCAGCAGAGGGGACAGGCAGATTTACAATGAGCAGTTCTTC. It is translated as CATSRGDRQIYNEQFF. The whole variable domain, remainder taken from reference TRBV15 and TRBJ2-1, is DAMVIQNPRYQVTQFGKPVTLSCSQTLNHNVMYWYQQKSSQAPKLLFHYYDKDFNNEADTPDNFQSRRPNTSFCFLDIRSPGLGDTAMYLCATSRGDRQIYNEQFFGPGTRLTVL.

The chain recombines TRBV29-1 with TRBJ2-5; perhaps TRBD2 as D (5 bases). Germline values: CDR1 SQVTM, CDR2 ANQGSEA. The ends were cut back, 5 bases at V and 3 bases at J, with 10 bases in the middle. This CDR3 region has 12 residues. CDR3 region: CSVWTFKETQYF. The CDR3 region has the DNA TGCAGCGTTTGGACTTTCAAAGAGACCCAGTACTTC.

The V call is TRBV6-6, the J call TRBJ2-3; TRBD2 agrees at 8 bases. The CDR3 is made up of 16 amino acids. Trimming removed 7 bases from V and 6 bases from J; junction bases left unmatched: 15. Germline CDR1 MNHNY, CDR2 SVGAGI (reference sequence). The CDR3 region is CASTLGEERGSDTQYF. The CDR3 DNA reads TGTGCCAGCACCCTGGGGGAGGAGCGGGGGAGTGATACGCAGTATTTT.

This rearrangement joins TRBV4-2 to TRBJ2-5, with 11 bases identical to TRBD2. This CDR3 is 15 amino acids long. Germline V gene lookup returns CDR1 LGHNA and CDR2 YNFKEQ. V was clipped by 4 bases and J by 1 base; unmatched bases: 2. The CDR3 DNA is TGTGCCAGCAGCCTAGCGGGAGGGAGCCAAGAGACCCAGTACTTC. This translates into CASSLAGGSQETQYF.

The V call is TRBV2, the J call TRBJ1-1; perhaps TRBD1 as D (6 bases). The CDR3 totals 14 residues. V was pared by 4 bases and J by 3 bases, with 12 bases between. CDR1 is SNHLY, CDR2 FYNNEI, per germline. CDR3 sequence: CASSVRAGDTEAFF. DNA of the CDR3: TGTGCCAGCAGTGTTCGGGCAGGGGACACTGAAGCTTTCTTT.

The chain joins TRBV30 to TRBJ1-2; D ambiguous. V dropped 2 bases and J dropped 5 bases, with 12 bases sitting between them. The germline V gene encodes CDR1 GTSNPN and CDR2 SVGIG (reference sequence). CDR3 length: 13 residues. As DNA, the CDR3 is TGTGCCTGGAGTACCGCCAGGACTTATGGCTACACCTTC. It codes for CAWSTARTYGYTF.

This rearrangement joins TRBV6-5 to TRBJ1-1; the match to TRBD1 covers 7 bases. The CDR3 is made up of 15 amino acids. Germline CDR1 reads MNHEY; CDR2 reads SVGAGI. Trimming cost V 6 bases and J 3 bases; bases outside gene matches: 10. CDR3 sequence: CASRRTGRLHTEAFF. The CDR3 bases are TGTGCCAGCAGAAGGACAGGTAGATTGCACACTGAAGCTTTCTTT.

The V gene is TRBV7-8, the J gene TRBJ2-7; no reliable D call. The CDR3 totals 11 residues. Trimming stripped 5 bases from V and 7 bases from J, with 9 bases between. Germline V gene sequence: CDR1 SGHVS, CDR2 FQNEAQ. CDR3 residues: CASSPLAEQYF. DNA of the CDR3: TGTGCCAGCAGCCCCCTTGCGGAGCAGTACTTC.

CDR3 DNA: TGTGCCAGTATGGGGACAGGGCTGGAGACCCAGTACTTC. Protein sequence: CASMGTGLETQYF. The chain is built from TRBV19 and TRBJ2-5; 9 bases fit TRBD1. CDR3 size: 13 residues. Germline CDR1 is LNHDA and CDR2 is SQIVND (reference sequence). Trimming took 7 bases from V and 5 from J; bases not matched to a gene: 5.

The chain has TRBV6-6 and TRBJ2-7, with TRBD1 matching 7 bases. This CDR3 comprises 13 residues. Germline loops: CDR1 MNHNY, CDR2 SVGAGI (reference sequence). With 6 bases clipped from V and 2 bases from J, the junction kept 4 bases outside the gene matches. CDR3 region: CASRVGQAYEQYF. The CDR3 DNA reads as TGTGCCAGCAGGGTAGGACAGGCCTACGAGCAGTACTTC.

This sequence joins TRBV4-1 and TRBJ2-3; TRBD2 agrees at 8 bases. The germline V gene encodes CDR1 MGHRA and CDR2 YSYEKL. V lost 4 bases and J lost 0; bases outside the gene matches: 6. The CDR3 runs 16 residues. The CDR3 DNA reads TGCGCCAGCAGCCGATTACTAGCGGAGAGCACAGATACGCAGTATTTT. Residues: CASSRLLAESTDTQYF.

The chain carries TRBV10-2 and TRBJ2-5, with 8 bases lining up with TRBD1. This CDR3 has 15 residues. Looked up from germline, CDR1 is WSHSY and CDR2 is SAAADI. Trimming removed 6 bases from V and 5 bases from J; junction bases left unmatched: 11. This chain's CDR3 is CASSPPTGEVETQYF. DNA of the CDR3: TGCGCCAGCAGCCCACCGACAGGGGAGGTTGAGACCCAGTACTTC.

This chain connects TRBV11-2 to TRBJ2-2; 7 nucleotides agree with TRBD1. The V gene's germline CDR1 is SGHAT and CDR2 FQNNGV. Losses at the gene ends were 0 bases for V and 2 bases for J; bases not matched to a gene: 6. CDR3 length equals 17 residues. CDR3 DNA sequence: TGTGCCAGCAGCTTAGATCAGGGACAGAAAAACACCGGGGAGCTGTTTTTT. Translation gives CASSLDQGQKNTGELFF. Looking up the rest from reference TRBV11-2 and TRBJ2-2 gives the full variable domain: EAGVAQSPRYKIIEKRQSVAFWCNPISGHATLYWYQQILGQGPKLLIQFQNNGVVDDSQLPKDRFSAERLKGVDSTLKIQPAKLEDSAVYLCASSLDQGQKNTGELFFGEGSRLTVL.

The chain combines TRBV15 with TRBJ2-7; 7 nucleotides align to TRBD1. This CDR3 contains 14 residues. V trimming: 4 bases; J trimming: 2 bases; junction bases outside the gene matches: 5. Germline V CDR1 and CDR2: LNHNV, YYDKDF (reference sequence). In DNA, the CDR3 is TGTGCCACCAGCACCGGACAGGTTCCCTACGAGCAGTACTTC. Protein sequence: CATSTGQVPYEQYF. The variable domain in full, completed from reference TRBV15 and TRBJ2-7, reads DAMVIQNPRYQVTQFGKPVTLSCSQTLNHNVMYWYQQKSSQAPKLLFHYYDKDFNNEADTPDNFQSRRPNTSFCFLDIRSPGLGDTAMYLCATSTGQVPYEQYFGPGTRLTVT.

The V and J genes are TRBV12-5 and TRBJ1-2; D remains unclear. Germline V CDR1 and CDR2: LGHNT, FRNRAP. The CDR3 runs to 13 residues. The germline V and J ends were trimmed by 1 base and 8 bases, with 11 bases remaining between them. The CDR3 sequence: CASGLASEGGYTF. The CDR3 nucleotides are TGTGCTAGTGGTTTGGCATCTGAGGGCGGCTACACCTTC.